Given below is one T cell receptor beta chain in context. The antigen remains unidentified. Before the COVID-19 pandemic, during about 2010-2019, CD4+ T cells were taken from unexposed donors. Isolation of CD4+ T cells took place after 10 days in culture. As cell numbers allowed, unexposed-donor CD4+ T cells faced SARS-CoV-2 S/N and four cold-coronavirus spikes. Half the medium was replaced with IL-2 medium on days 3 and 7. These data originate in a study of CD4 T cells in relation to SARS-CoV-2 and coronaviruses. Study background: After roughly 9 days of antigen culture, PBMC TCR beta CDR3s were sequenced. No peptide or an HIV-1 Nef peptide pool served as negative control.

Profiled with immunoSEQ multiplex PCR; TCRdb holds only in-frame clones, not every one. This table holds around 15,000 clones, around 76% found once. Trimming at V came to 6 bases and at J to 16 bases, leaving 14 bases not matched to a gene. The germline V gene has CDR1 MNHNY and CDR2 SVGAGI (reference sequence). This CDR3 is 13 amino acids long. The gene calls are TRBV6-6 and TRBJ2-4, with TRBD2 matching over 8 bases. Sequencing input: CD4+ T cells from PBMCs, cultured in vitro. This TCR was recovered from a human donor in good health. CDR3 in amino acids: CASSPIRGGGNYF. The CDR3 DNA reads as TGTGCCAGCAGCCCCATACGGGGGGGAGGGAACTACTTC.